The sequence of this TCR beta chain was determined in a study of T-cell reconstitution after alpha-beta-depleted transplantation in children. Preparation of the TCRbeta library was carried out with unique molecular identifiers. TCRdb re-called the PCR reads with MiXCR, one entry per CDR3 protein. The data show about 540,000 distinct CDR3 sequences, with approximately 20% seen just once and 3.3% held by the top ten. V was clipped by 1 base and J by 7 bases; unmatched bases: 6. The germline V gene has CDR1 LNHNV and CDR2 YYDKDF (reference sequence). This CDR3 has 15 amino acids. This clonotype has a handful of counts.

The chain combines TRBV15 with TRBJ2-7; 11 bases align to TRBD2. The source is a human donor who donated a stem cell graft to a child with acute lymphoblastic leukemia. The material sequenced was PBMCs from the stem cell graft donor, taken from the stem cell graft. The CDR3 DNA follows: TGTGCCACCAGCAGAGCGACTAGCGGGATAGGGGAGCAGTACTTC. This sequence encodes CATSRATSGIGEQYF. Looking up the rest from reference TRBV15 and TRBJ2-7 gives the full variable domain: DAMVIQNPRYQVTQFGKPVTLSCSQTLNHNVMYWYQQKSSQAPKLLFHYYDKDFNNEADTPDNFQSRRPNTSFCFLDIRSPGLGDTAMYLCATSRATSGIGEQYFGPGTRLTVT.